Sequencing of this T cell receptor (beta chain) was carried out in a study of blood T cell repertoires in COVID-19. Germline CDR1 MGHRA, CDR2 YSYEKL. The V and J ends lost 0 bases and 4 bases respectively, with 9 bases between them. This CDR3 is built from 14 residues. Authors' methods: Amplification of reference gene primers provided the estimated nucleated cell counts. Sequencing used immunoSEQ multiplex PCR; TCRdb keeps in-frame clones, though not all of them. V, J and clone size derive from that table, while D and trimming were established from the DNA sequence. The data contain some 220,000 clones, about 85% of them singletons.

This sequence was found in a woman aged 18-29 years who had recovered from COVID-19. The genes are TRBV4-1 and TRBJ2-5; D not resolved. Material: peripheral blood. The CDR3 reads CASSQDPGGETQYF. CDR3 in DNA: TGCGCCAGCAGCCAAGACCCAGGTGGAGAGACCCAGTACTTC.